The subject of this entry is one T cell receptor (beta chain). Its target is not known. At one end the junction does not follow the germline gene, possibly because of a read error. The data stem from a study of shared clonotypes between healthy human individuals. Study-level points and caveats: Enrolling few donors narrowed the genetic and exposure-history diversity that was represented.

Naive CD8 cells lacked CD45RO, underwent positive selection for CCR7 and left out terminally differentiated effector memory CD45RA+ cells. Sequenced by immunoSEQ multiplex PCR; TCRdb stores in-frame clones only, minus some. The repertoire holds roughly 2 million clones, less than 95% seen once, with around 1.1% in the top ten. This CDR3 is built from 13 residues. Germline V lookup: CDR1 MDHEN, CDR2 SYDVKM. The clonotype was recovered from a young man in good health. The chain has TRBV28 and TRBJ2-2; D not resolved. Sequenced input: naive CD8+ T cells sorted from blood. CDR3 amino acids: CATSLLGYGELFF. DNA of the CDR3: TGTGCCACCAGTTTATTGGGTTACGGGGAGCTGTTTTTT.